The clone carrying this T cell receptor (beta chain) was observed many times. The antigen is unknown. The CDR3 has 14 amino acids. The germline CDR1 and CDR2 sequences are MNHEY and SVGAGI. J was trimmed by 6 bases and V by 2 bases; bases with no gene match: 7. The source of the sample is a study of T cell repertoires in cytomegalovirus infection. Study-level information: Carrying CMV and the relevant HLA type showed in public TCR beta signatures. Study outcomes and limitations: HLA-C-restricted CMV-specific TCR beta clonotypes prevailed in the ex vivo response. Summed frequency of public TCR beta families distinguished CMV carriers with the relevant HLA.

TCRdb used MiXCR to reprocess the reads, holding one entry per CDR3 protein. This sample yields under 95,000 distinct CDR3 sequences, of which 4% are seen a single time; 22% belongs to the top ten. The source is a human donor in good health (CMV status not recorded). Some clones in this sample may be carry-over from other donors' samples. The source material was PBMCs. The V and J genes are TRBV6-5 and TRBJ2-7; TRBD1 matches 7 bases. The CDR3 DNA follows: TGTGCCAGCAGTTACACGGGACAGTCGGGCGAGCAGTACTTC. It specifies CASSYTGQSGEQYF.